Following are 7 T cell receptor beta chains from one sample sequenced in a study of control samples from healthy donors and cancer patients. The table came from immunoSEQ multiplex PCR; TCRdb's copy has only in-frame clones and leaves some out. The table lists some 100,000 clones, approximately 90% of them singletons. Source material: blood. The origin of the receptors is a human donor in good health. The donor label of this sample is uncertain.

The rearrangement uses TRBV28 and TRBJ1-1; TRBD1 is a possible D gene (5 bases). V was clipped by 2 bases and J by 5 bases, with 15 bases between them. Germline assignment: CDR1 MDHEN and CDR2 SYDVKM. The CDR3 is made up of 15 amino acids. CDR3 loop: CASSLGVVGGTEAFF. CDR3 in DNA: TGTGCCAGCAGTTTAGGTGTGGTCGGGGGAACTGAAGCTTTCTTT.

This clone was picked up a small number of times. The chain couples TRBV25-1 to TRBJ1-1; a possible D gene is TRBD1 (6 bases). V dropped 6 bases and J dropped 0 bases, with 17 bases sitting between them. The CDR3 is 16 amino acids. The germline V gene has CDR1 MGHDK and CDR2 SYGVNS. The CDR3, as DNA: TGTGCCAGCAGCTATACTAGGGACACCTTGAACACTGAAGCTTTCTTT. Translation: CASSYTRDTLNTEAFF.

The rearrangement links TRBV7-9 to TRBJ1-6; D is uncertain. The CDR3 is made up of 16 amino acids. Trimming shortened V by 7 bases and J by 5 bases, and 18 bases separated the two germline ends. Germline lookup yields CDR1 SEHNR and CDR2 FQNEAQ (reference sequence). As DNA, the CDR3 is TGTGCCAGCACCCCAACGTTTGGCGTAAATAATTCACCCCTCCACTTT. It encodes CASTPTFGVNNSPLHF.

The CDR3 spells CASSGAERGVSNEQFF. CDR3 DNA: TGTGCCAGCAGCGGGGCGGAGCGGGGGGTCTCTAATGAGCAGTTCTTC. The chain links TRBV9 to TRBJ2-1; the match to TRBD2 covers 9 bases. Germline loops: CDR1 SGDLS, CDR2 YYNGEE. The CDR3 totals 16 residues. V lost 3 bases and J lost 7; bases outside the gene matches: 11.

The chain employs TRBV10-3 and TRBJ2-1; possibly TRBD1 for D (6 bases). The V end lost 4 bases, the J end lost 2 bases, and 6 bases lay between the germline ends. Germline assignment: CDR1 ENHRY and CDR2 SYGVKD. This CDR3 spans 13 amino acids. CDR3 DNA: TGTGCCATCAGTGGACAGGCCTACAATGAGCAGTTCTTC. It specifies CAISGQAYNEQFF.

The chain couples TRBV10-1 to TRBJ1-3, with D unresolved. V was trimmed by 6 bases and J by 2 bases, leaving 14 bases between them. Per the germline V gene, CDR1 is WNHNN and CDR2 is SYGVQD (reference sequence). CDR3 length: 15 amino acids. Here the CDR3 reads CASSASSEAGNTIYF. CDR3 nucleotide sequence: TGCGCCAGCAGCGCCTCGTCGGAGGCTGGAAACACCATATATTTT.

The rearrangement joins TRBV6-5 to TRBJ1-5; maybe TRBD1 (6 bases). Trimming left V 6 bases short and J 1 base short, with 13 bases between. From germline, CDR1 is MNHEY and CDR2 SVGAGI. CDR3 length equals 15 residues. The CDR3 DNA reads TGTGCCAGCAGCTCGACCGGGACAAGCAATCAGCCCCAGCATTTT. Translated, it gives CASSSTGTSNQPQHF.